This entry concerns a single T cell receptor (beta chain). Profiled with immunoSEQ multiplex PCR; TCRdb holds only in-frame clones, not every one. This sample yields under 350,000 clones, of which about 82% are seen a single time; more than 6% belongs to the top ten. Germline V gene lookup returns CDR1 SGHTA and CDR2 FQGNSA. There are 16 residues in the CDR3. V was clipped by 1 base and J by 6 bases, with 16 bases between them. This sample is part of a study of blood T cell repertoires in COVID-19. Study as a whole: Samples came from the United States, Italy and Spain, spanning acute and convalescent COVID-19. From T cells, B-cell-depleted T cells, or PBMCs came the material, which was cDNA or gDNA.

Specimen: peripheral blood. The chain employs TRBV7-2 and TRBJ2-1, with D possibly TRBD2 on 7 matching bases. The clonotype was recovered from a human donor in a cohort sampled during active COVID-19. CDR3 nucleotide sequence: TGTGCCAGCAGCTTAGAGGGGGGGGGAACTGTCAATGAGCAGTTCTTC. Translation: CASSLEGGGTVNEQFF. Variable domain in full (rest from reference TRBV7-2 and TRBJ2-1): GAGVSQSPSNKVTEKGKDVELRCDPISGHTALYWYRQSLGQGLEFLIYFQGNSAPDKSGLPSDRFSAERTGGSVSTLTIQRTQQEDSAVYLCASSLEGGGTVNEQFFGPGTRLTVL.